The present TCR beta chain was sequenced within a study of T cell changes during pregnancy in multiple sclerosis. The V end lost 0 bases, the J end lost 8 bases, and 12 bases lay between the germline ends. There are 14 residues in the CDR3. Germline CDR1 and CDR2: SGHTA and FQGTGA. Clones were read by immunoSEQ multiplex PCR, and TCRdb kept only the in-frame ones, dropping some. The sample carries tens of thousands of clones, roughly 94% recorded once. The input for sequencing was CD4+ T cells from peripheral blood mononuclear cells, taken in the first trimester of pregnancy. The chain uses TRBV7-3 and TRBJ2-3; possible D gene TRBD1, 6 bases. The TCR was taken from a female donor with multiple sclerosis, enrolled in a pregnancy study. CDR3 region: CASSLTPDRGTQYF. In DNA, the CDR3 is TGTGCCAGCAGCTTAACGCCGGACAGAGGTACGCAGTATTTT.